Below are 12 T cell receptor beta chains sequenced from a single sample in a study of shared clonotypes between healthy human individuals. TCRdb's copy holds only in-frame clones and misses some; the assay was immunoSEQ multiplex PCR. Among roughly 1,100,000 clones listed, about 74% were seen once. Material: memory CD4+ T cells sorted from blood. The subset denotes: CD45RA-negative fraction. The receptors here all came from a man younger than 35 in good health.

Remarks on this clone: Other DNA sequences from this sample encode an identical CDR3 as well. This chain connects TRBV4-2 to TRBJ2-5; D not certain. The V gene's germline CDR1 is LGHNA and CDR2 YNFKEQ. V was cut by 4 bases and J by 4 bases, with 7 bases left in between. The CDR3 loop spans 12 amino acids. CDR3 nucleotides: TGTGCCAGCAGCCCGGGCGGAGAGACCCAGTACTTC. Amino acid sequence: CASSPGGETQYF.

This clone was seen only a few times. The J gene is TRBJ1-1, the V gene TRBV28; TRBD1 agrees at 7 bases. The J segment lost 4 bases and the V segment lost 5 bases, leaving 7 bases of the junction unmatched. The CDR3 contains 14 residues. Germline V lookup: CDR1 MDHEN, CDR2 SYDVKM. The CDR3 coding sequence is TGTGCCAGCAGTAAGGGACAGTGGGTCACTGAAGCTTTCTTT. Translating gives CASSKGQWVTEAFF.

The V gene is TRBV4-1, the J gene TRBJ1-3; no definite D call. This CDR3 region has 16 residues. Germline assignment: CDR1 MGHRA and CDR2 YSYEKL. Trimming took 2 bases from V and 4 from J, leaving 15 bases between them. The CDR3: CASSQPTALKGNTIYF. The CDR3 nucleotides are TGCGCCAGCAGCCAACCCACGGCGTTGAAAGGAAACACCATATATTTT.

The chain combines TRBV10-1 with TRBJ2-3; TRBD1 matches at 7 bases. Losses at the gene ends were 6 bases for V and 5 bases for J; bases not matched to a gene: 14. This CDR3 contains 16 residues. The germline gives CDR1 WNHNN, CDR2 SYGVQD (reference sequence). The CDR3 loop is CASSSSTGMGRDTQYF. In DNA, the CDR3 is TGCGCCAGCAGCTCCTCGACAGGGATGGGTAGAGATACGCAGTATTTT.

This rearrangement joins TRBV5-1 to TRBJ2-3; possible D gene TRBD1, 6 bases. Trimming left V 3 bases short and J 2 bases short, with 10 bases between. The CDR3 is made up of 14 amino acids. Germline-derived CDR1 and CDR2 are SGHRS and YFSETQ. The CDR3 sequence is CASSYGQITDTQYF. The CDR3 DNA is TGCGCCAGCAGCTACGGACAGATCACAGATACGCAGTATTTT. Full variable domain (remainder filled in from reference TRBV5-1 and TRBJ2-3): KAGVTQTPRYLIKTRGQQVTLSCSPISGHRSVSWYQQTPGQGLQFLFEYFSETQRNKGNFPGRFSGRQFSNSRSEMNVSTLELGDSALYLCASSYGQITDTQYFGPGTRLTVL.

The chain joins TRBV5-1 to TRBJ2-1; TRBD2 matches at 7 bases. V dropped 4 bases and J dropped 8; count of bases not matched to a gene: 9. Germline CDR1 is SGHRS and CDR2 is YFSETQ. The CDR3 has 14 residues. The CDR3 DNA follows: TGCGCCAGCAGCCTAGCGGTAGGAAAAGATGAGCAGTTCTTC. Protein product: CASSLAVGKDEQFF.

Turning to this clone: Other DNA sequences in this sample translate to the same CDR3. This chain links TRBV9 with TRBJ1-6; TRBD1 might be the D (5 bases). There are 14 residues in the CDR3. V lost 2 bases and J 7 bases, leaving 10 bases between the germline ends. In germline, CDR1 is SGDLS, CDR2 YYNGEE. The CDR3 region has the DNA TGTGCCAGCAGCGTTTCACAGGAGAATTCACCCCTCCACTTT. Its translation: CASSVSQENSPLHF.

V is TRBV18 and J is TRBJ1-5; possible D gene TRBD1, 5 bases. Germline CDR1 reads KGHSH; CDR2 reads LQKENI. Trimming took off 3 bases at V and 7 bases at J, with 10 bases between the two ends. The CDR3 is 13 amino acids. This chain's CDR3 is CASSPFRDQPQHF. Written as DNA, the CDR3 is TGTGCCAGCTCACCGTTCAGGGACCAGCCCCAGCATTTT.

The chain is built from TRBV6-1 and TRBJ2-7, with TRBD1 matching over 9 bases. CDR3 length: 14 amino acids. The germline CDR1 and CDR2 sequences are MNHNS and SASEGT. The junction had 8 bases not matched to a gene; V was cut back by 4 bases and J by 7 bases. CDR3 DNA: TGTGCCAGCAGTGGGGGACAGGGAGTGAGGGAGCAGTACTTC. This codes for CASSGGQGVREQYF.

The J gene is TRBJ2-1, the V gene TRBV2; 8 nucleotides match TRBD2. CDR3 length: 15 residues. Unmatched junction bases numbered 7, after V lost 5 bases and J lost 4 bases. The V gene's germline CDR1 is SNHLY and CDR2 FYNNEI. CDR3 residues: CASSSSGSPYNEQFF. CDR3 nucleotides: TGTGCCAGCAGTTCGAGCGGGAGCCCTTACAATGAGCAGTTCTTC.

The V gene is TRBV7-2, the J gene TRBJ1-1, with 8 nucleotides matching TRBD1. Losses at the gene ends were 8 bases for V and 5 bases for J; bases not matched to a gene: 7. Germline loops: CDR1 SGHTA, CDR2 FQGNSA. The CDR3 runs 13 residues. The CDR3 is CASCGQGGTEAFF. DNA for the CDR3: TGTGCCAGCTGCGGACAGGGAGGAACTGAAGCTTTCTTT.

The chain has TRBV2 and TRBJ2-7; 10 nucleotides line up with TRBD1. CDR1 is SNHLY and CDR2 is FYNNEI in the germline V gene. Trimming removed 8 bases from V and 0 bases from J; junction bases left unmatched: 10. The CDR3 length is 16 residues. CDR3: CASSGRDRGLSYEQYF. In DNA, the CDR3 is TGTGCCAGCTCCGGCCGGGACAGGGGACTCTCCTACGAGCAGTACTTC.